Listed here are 22 T cell receptor beta chains from one sample, sequenced in a study of T cell responses to AZD1222 COVID-19 vaccine. Assay: immunoSEQ multiplex PCR; the TCRdb copy retains only in-frame clones and omits some. Here the sample spans around 200,000 clones, approximately 91% being singletons. Sequenced here: peripheral blood, sampled on day 0 of AZD1222 vaccination. These receptors came from an adult in good health.

The chain's CDR3 is CASLRDDYNEQFF. Here the CDR3 DNA reads TGTGCCTCGTTGCGGGACGACTACAATGAGCAGTTCTTC. The chain employs TRBV7-8 and TRBJ2-1; D is possibly TRBD2 (6 bases). The CDR3 contains 13 residues. V gave up 11 bases and J gave up 3 bases, with 14 bases separating them. The germline V gene encodes CDR1 SGHVS and CDR2 FQNEAQ.

The rearrangement uses TRBV21-1 and TRBJ2-7. TRBV21-1 is termed a pseudogene. The CDR3 totals 15 residues. This chain's CDR3 is CASSKAALGNYEQYF. CDR3 sequence (DNA): TGTGCCAGCAGCAAAGCGGCATTAGGGAACTACGAGCAGTACTTC.

The chain is built from TRBV15 and TRBJ1-4; 7 bases align to TRBD1. The germline gives CDR1 LNHNV, CDR2 YYDKDF (reference sequence). Unmatched junction bases numbered 7, after V lost 2 bases and J lost 7 bases. CDR3 length equals 15 residues. The CDR3 coding sequence is TGTGCCACCAGCAGACCCTACGACAGGGCTGAAAAACTGTTTTTT. Encoded protein: CATSRPYDRAEKLFF.

The chain recombines TRBV12-3 or TRBV12-4 with TRBJ2-3, with D tentatively TRBD1 (5 bases). The CDR3 extends over 12 amino acids. V lost 4 bases and J 5 bases, leaving 7 bases between the germline ends. The CDR3 loop reads CASSWGEDTQYF. Written as DNA, the CDR3 is TGTGCCAGCAGTTGGGGCGAAGATACGCAGTATTTT.

The CDR3 DNA reads TGTGCCAGCAGGGCATACCTTGAAGCTTTCTTT. Translated, it gives CASRAYLEAFF. The chain joins TRBV28 to TRBJ1-1; D unresolved. Trimming took off 6 bases at V and 7 bases at J, with 9 bases between the two ends. The CDR3 consists of 11 residues. Germline CDR1 reads MDHEN; CDR2 reads SYDVKM.

This rearrangement joins TRBV24-1 to TRBJ2-7, with D perhaps being TRBD1 or TRBD2 (5 bases each). CDR3 length equals 13 residues. The V gene lost 1 base and the J gene lost 6 bases, with 9 bases spanning the gap. The germline V gene has CDR1 KGHDR and CDR2 SFDVKD. CDR3 protein: CATSDFGTIEQYF. CDR3 DNA: TGTGCCACCAGTGATTTCGGGACCATCGAGCAGTACTTC.

This clone was counted between two and nine times. The chain employs TRBV24-1 and TRBJ1-5; possible D gene TRBD1, 6 bases. V was cut by 3 bases and J by 16 bases, with 18 bases left in between. CDR3 size: 13 residues. CDR1 and CDR2 from the germline V gene are KGHDR and SFDVKD. CDR3 coding DNA: TGTGCCACCAGTGATGGGGGATGGGGGGGGCGCCATTTT. This translates into CATSDGGWGGRHF.

V and J are TRBV11-2 and TRBJ1-6, with D hard to call. The CDR3 runs to 16 residues. Deletions cut 2 bases from V and 10 bases from J, with 18 bases between. CDR1 is SGHAT, CDR2 FQNNGV, per germline. CDR3 sequence: CASSLFAAELGSPLHF. CDR3 sequence (DNA): TGTGCCAGCAGCTTATTCGCAGCAGAGTTAGGGTCACCCCTCCACTTT.

The chain links TRBV5-4 to TRBJ1-2; no clear D. Trimming took 1 base from V and 0 from J, leaving 10 bases between them. The CDR3 has 15 residues. Germline V CDR1 and CDR2: SGHNT, YYREEE (reference sequence). CDR3 DNA: TGTGCCAGCAGCTTGACCGAAAGGACTAACTATGGCTACACCTTC. This sequence encodes CASSLTERTNYGYTF.

The V and J genes are TRBV6-5 and TRBJ1-1; a weak D match, TRBD1 (5 bases). Trimming took off 5 bases at V and 7 bases at J, with 11 bases between the two ends. The CDR3 is 12 amino acids. The germline CDR1 and CDR2 sequences are MNHEY and SVGAGI. CDR3 coding DNA: TGTGCCAGCAGTAGAACAGGCCTTGAAGCTTTCTTT. It specifies CASSRTGLEAFF.

The V call is TRBV18, the J call TRBJ2-5; TRBD2 agrees at 7 bases. V trimming: 1 base; J trimming: 3 bases; junction bases outside the gene matches: 5. Germline CDR1 is KGHSH and CDR2 is LQKENI. There are 15 residues in the CDR3. CDR3 DNA sequence: TGTGCCAGCTCACCACGAAGGCTAGCGGAAGAGACCCAGTACTTC. Its protein product is CASSPRRLAEETQYF.

This chain uses TRBV7-2 with TRBJ1-1, with D perhaps TRBD1 (5 bases). The CDR3 consists of 13 residues. V was pared by 4 bases and J by 5 bases, with 11 bases between. Germline CDR1 SGHTA, CDR2 FQGNSA. CDR3 amino acids: CASSYGGRTEAFF. The CDR3 DNA sequence: TGTGCCAGCAGCTACGGGGGGAGGACTGAAGCTTTCTTT.

The gene calls are TRBV5-1 and TRBJ1-2, with a possible D match to TRBD1 (5 bases). This CDR3 is built from 15 residues. Trimming took off 0 bases at V and 1 base at J, with 10 bases between the two ends. CDR1 SGHRS and CDR2 YFSETQ come from the germline V gene. The CDR3 coding sequence is TGCGCCAGCAGCTTGGGGGGACTCGATAACTATGGCTACACCTTC. It specifies CASSLGGLDNYGYTF.

This chain uses TRBV10-3 with TRBJ2-2, with D unresolved. Trimming took 7 bases from V and 3 from J, leaving 9 bases between them. This CDR3 has 13 amino acids. Germline CDR1 and CDR2: ENHRY and SYGVKD. The CDR3 nucleotides read TGTGCCATCAATGCTCAACACACCGGGGAGCTGTTTTTT. As protein: CAINAQHTGELFF.

J is TRBJ1-1 and V is TRBV19, with D hard to call. Germline-derived CDR1 and CDR2 are LNHDA and SQIVND (reference sequence). CDR3 length equals 12 residues. Deletions cut 7 bases from V and 0 bases from J, with 6 bases between. In DNA, the CDR3 is TGTGCCAGTATATCTTTGAACACTGAAGCTTTCTTT. This codes for CASISLNTEAFF.

The rearrangement joins TRBV6-1 to TRBJ2-1; 7 bases match TRBD1. V lost 3 bases and J lost 3; bases outside the gene matches: 8. The CDR3 runs 16 residues. In germline, CDR1 is MNHNS, CDR2 SASEGT. The CDR3 region has the DNA TGTGCCAGCAGTGATTGGGGGACAGATTTCTACAATGAGCAGTTCTTC. It codes for CASSDWGTDFYNEQFF.

The rearrangement links TRBV28 to TRBJ1-4, with D unresolved. This CDR3 has 10 residues. The V end lost 4 bases, the J end lost 7 bases, and 1 base lay between the germline ends. Germline CDR1 MDHEN, CDR2 SYDVKM. The CDR3, as DNA: TGTGCCAGCAGTTCTGAAAAACTGTTTTTT. This encodes CASSSEKLFF.

This chain joins TRBV6-8 and TRBJ1-1; 9 bases align to TRBD1. J gave up 7 bases and V 5 bases, and 20 bases lay outside the gene matches. The CDR3 consists of 18 residues. CDR1 MNHGY and CDR2 SAAAGT come from the germline V gene. The CDR3, as DNA: TGTGCCAGCAGTCGTGGGGGACAGGGACCGGTCAATCGGGGTGAAGCTTTCTTT. Translated, it gives CASSRGGQGPVNRGEAFF.

The V call is TRBV3-1 (or the pseudogene TRBV3-2), the J call TRBJ1-3, with D possibly TRBD1 on 6 matching bases. Per germline, CDR1 LGHDT and CDR2 YNNKEL (reference sequence). The CDR3 extends over 15 amino acids. Deletions cut 4 bases from V and 4 bases from J, with 14 bases between. This chain's CDR3 is CASSPGQRMGNTIYF. The CDR3 nucleotides are TGTGCCAGCAGCCCTGGACAGCGTATGGGAAACACCATATATTTT.

The V and J genes are TRBV29-1 and TRBJ2-3, with D possibly matching TRBD1 (5 bases). The germline V gene encodes CDR1 SQVTM and CDR2 ANQGSEA. The ends were cut back, 7 bases at V and 0 bases at J, with 17 bases in the middle. The CDR3 spans 15 residues. The CDR3 loop is CSGSKGNPSTDTQYF. The DNA of the CDR3 is TGCAGCGGATCCAAGGGGAACCCTAGCACAGATACGCAGTATTTT.

This rearrangement joins TRBV11-3 to TRBJ2-3, with D perhaps TRBD1 or TRBD2 (5 bases each). Germline V gives CDR1 SGHNT, CDR2 YENEEA. V shed 4 bases and J shed 1 base, with 9 bases lying between them. The CDR3 covers 14 residues. CDR3 bases: TGTGCCAGCAGCTCTAGGGACCGCACAGATACGCAGTATTTT. Translation: CASSSRDRTDTQYF.

The rearrangement links TRBV19 to TRBJ2-1; TRBD1 agrees at 8 bases. The CDR3 loop spans 14 amino acids. V shed 10 bases and J 7 bases; nucleotides not matched to a gene: 12. Germline-derived CDR1 and CDR2 are LNHDA and SQIVND (reference sequence). CDR3 protein: CATMPGGQINEQFF. As DNA, the CDR3 is TGTGCCACCATGCCAGGGGGCCAGATAAATGAGCAGTTCTTC.